This T cell receptor (beta chain) was recorded in a study of Ad26.COV2.S vaccination and SARS-CoV-2 variants. Background on the study: The study gave Ad26.COV2.S intramuscularly, once or twice 56 days apart.

V lost 6 bases and J 1 base, leaving 13 bases between the germline ends. Per germline, CDR1 LNHNV and CDR2 YYDKDF (reference sequence). The CDR3 has 16 amino acids. Findings and limits, study-wide: Breadth of non-spike TCRs did not differ between vaccinees and placebo recipients.

Details on this clone: Its target is unknown.

Treatment denoted: 15 to 20 received Ad26.COV2.S at low or high dose, single or two shots; roughly 5 received placebo; per-sample allocation not given. Each sample was drawn 63 days after the first injection (of vaccine or placebo). Within Boston, the person who donated was an adult of 18-55 years. An Ad26 vector was used to express Wuhan-strain SARS-CoV-2 spike as the vaccine. Clones were sequenced by immunoSEQ multiplex PCR, and TCRdb holds only the in-frame ones, with some missing. The data show 500,000 or so clones, roughly nine tenths seen once. Sequences were derived from peripheral blood, sampled in a trial of Ad26.COV2.S vaccine versus placebo. The TCR originated in a person between 18 and 59 years old who received the Ad26.COV2.S COVID-19 vaccine or a placebo. The chain uses TRBV15 and TRBJ2-6; no firm D call. The CDR3 nucleotides are TGTGCCACCAGTAGCCCGACGCTTTCTGGGGCCAACGTCCTGACTTTC. This encodes CATSSPTLSGANVLTF.